These 18 T cell receptor beta chains were all obtained from the same sample, sequenced in a study of T cell changes during pregnancy in multiple sclerosis. The protocol was immunoSEQ multiplex PCR, while the TCRdb copy is restricted to in-frame clones and leaves out a portion. Among 40,000 to 50,000 clones listed, roughly 93% were seen once. This sample comprised CD8+ T cells from peripheral blood mononuclear cells, obtained in the third trimester of pregnancy. Receptors were obtained from a female donor with multiple sclerosis, enrolled in a pregnancy study.

The chain employs TRBV6-6 and TRBJ2-1; D is unresolved. Trimming took off 7 bases at V and 6 bases at J, with 13 bases between the two ends. The CDR3 has 13 residues. The germline V gene has CDR1 MNHNY and CDR2 SVGAGI (reference sequence). The CDR3 DNA is TGTGCCAGCACCTTGACGAGGAGCAATGAGCAGTTCTTC. It translates to CASTLTRSNEQFF.

The chain links TRBV7-2 to TRBJ2-3; 10 bases fit TRBD1. The CDR3 runs 18 residues. Germline V gene data show CDR1 as SGHTA and CDR2 as FQGNSA. After removal of 3 bases from V and 4 bases from J, the junction contained 13 bases not matched to a gene. The CDR3 protein is CASSFSERDRGRPDTQYF. The CDR3 nucleotides read TGTGCCAGCAGCTTTTCAGAACGAGACAGGGGGCGACCAGATACGCAGTATTTT.

The chain carries TRBV7-8 and TRBJ1-1; D is unresolved. Germline lookup yields CDR1 SGHVS and CDR2 FQNEAQ. V lost 1 base, J lost 5 bases, and 14 bases lay in between. The CDR3 runs 15 residues. The CDR3 DNA reads as TGTGCCAGCAGCTTAGTGGGCGGAGGGTTTACTGAAGCTTTCTTT. It yields the protein CASSLVGGGFTEAFF.

This chain uses TRBV15 with TRBJ2-2; TRBD1 matches at 11 bases. Trimming cost V 1 base and J 3 bases; bases outside gene matches: 4. Looked up from germline, CDR1 is LNHNV and CDR2 is YYDKDF (reference sequence). The CDR3 runs to 17 residues. DNA for the CDR3: TGTGCCACCAGCAGAGGATGGGGACAGGGGGACACCGGGGAGCTGTTTTTT. This sequence encodes CATSRGWGQGDTGELFF.

The J gene is TRBJ2-7, the V gene TRBV7-9; 7 bases line up with TRBD2. Losses at the gene ends were 4 bases for V and 5 bases for J; bases not matched to a gene: 14. CDR1 and CDR2 from the germline V gene are SEHNR and FQNEAQ (reference sequence). The length of the CDR3 is 16 residues. Written as DNA, the CDR3 is TGTGCCAGCAGCTCGGCTAAAATGACTAGCAGGCACGAGCAGTACTTC. Its translation: CASSSAKMTSRHEQYF.

V and J are TRBV20-1 and TRBJ2-5; TRBD2 is a possible D gene (6 bases). The V gene's germline CDR1 is DFQATT and CDR2 SNEGSKA (reference sequence). V dropped 6 bases and J dropped 8 bases, with 13 bases sitting between them. This CDR3 has 11 residues. The CDR3 reads CSAQAGSTQYF. The CDR3 DNA reads TGCAGTGCCCAGGCGGGGAGTACCCAGTACTTC.

This clone appeared a single time. The same CDR3 can be traced to other DNA sequences in this sample. The chain uses TRBV19 and TRBJ2-7; 11 bases map to TRBD2. The V segment lost 6 bases and the J segment 3 bases; nucleotides outside the gene matches: 4. Germline V gene lookup returns CDR1 LNHDA and CDR2 SQIVND (reference sequence). The CDR3 extends over 14 amino acids. The CDR3 spells CASSPGTSGYEQYF. DNA of the CDR3: TGTGCCAGTAGCCCGGGGACTAGCGGCTACGAGCAGTACTTC.

The J gene is TRBJ2-1, the V gene TRBV6-5; TRBD1 is a possible D gene (6 bases). V was clipped by 1 base and J by 4 bases, with 11 bases between them. The CDR3 is made up of 15 amino acids. From germline, CDR1 is MNHEY and CDR2 SVGAGI. This CDR3 is CASSYYGQSYNEQFF. CDR3 coding DNA: TGTGCCAGCAGTTACTACGGACAGTCGTACAATGAGCAGTTCTTC.

The genes are TRBV19 and TRBJ2-3, with 8 bases matching TRBD2. Germline V gives CDR1 LNHDA, CDR2 SQIVND (reference sequence). The length of the CDR3 is 17 residues. With V trimmed by 5 bases and J by 5 bases, 15 bases remained unmatched. The CDR3 spells CASSLERPGLVRDTQYF. CDR3 nucleotide sequence: TGTGCCAGTAGTCTGGAGCGACCGGGACTAGTACGAGATACGCAGTATTTT.

The genes are TRBV29-1 and TRBJ2-7, with 7 positions matching TRBD2. The CDR3 contains 13 residues. Germline V lookup: CDR1 SQVTM, CDR2 ANQGSEA. V gave up 4 bases and J gave up 3 bases; unmatched junction bases: 6. CDR3 residues: CSVVLADYYEQYF. The CDR3 DNA reads as TGCAGCGTTGTTCTAGCGGACTACTACGAGCAGTACTTC.

This sequence joins TRBV7-3 and TRBJ2-2; a possible D gene is TRBD1 (5 bases). The CDR3 has 13 residues. Trimming shortened V by 5 bases and J by 7 bases, and 11 bases separated the two germline ends. Germline CDR1 is SGHTA and CDR2 is FQGTGA. For the CDR3, the DNA is TGTGCCAGCAGCCCACAGGTGGGCGGGGAGCTGTTTTTT. Protein product: CASSPQVGGELFF.

The rearrangement uses TRBV7-9 and TRBJ2-1; no firm D call. The CDR3 runs 14 residues. Germline CDR1 reads SEHNR; CDR2 reads FQNEAQ (reference sequence). The V gene lost 1 base and the J gene lost 3 bases, with 7 bases spanning the gap. The CDR3 nucleotides are TGTGCCAGCAGCTTAGAAACAGTCTACAATGAGCAGTTCTTC. Its protein is CASSLETVYNEQFF.

This chain links TRBV28 with TRBJ2-1, with D tentatively TRBD2 (5 bases). The V end lost 4 bases, the J end lost 8 bases, and 24 bases lay between the germline ends. The CDR3 covers 17 residues. Germline V gene lookup returns CDR1 MDHEN and CDR2 SYDVKM. The CDR3 DNA sequence: TGTGCCAGCAGTTCCCTGGTTCCGGGGATAGCATCAGATGAGCAGTTCTTC. Its translation is CASSSLVPGIASDEQFF. The entire variable domain, with the rest obtained from reference TRBV28 and TRBJ2-1, is as follows: DVKVTQSSRYLVKRTGEKVFLECVQDMDHENMFWYRQDPGLGLRLIYFSYDVKMKEKGDIPEGYSVSREKKERFSLILESASTNQTSMYLCASSSLVPGIASDEQFFGPGTRLTVL.

V usage is TRBV27 and J usage is TRBJ2-2; the D gene is possibly TRBD1 (5 bases). Germline V lookup: CDR1 MNHEY, CDR2 SMNVEV (reference sequence). The V and J ends lost 3 bases and 4 bases respectively, with 12 bases between them. The CDR3 is 15 amino acids. CDR3 DNA sequence: TGTGCCAGCAGTTTTGGGCAGGGCGTCACCGGGGAGCTGTTTTTT. Its translation is CASSFGQGVTGELFF.

This rearrangement joins TRBV15 to TRBJ2-7; possibly TRBD1 for D (6 bases). The CDR3 is 13 amino acids. Germline assignment: CDR1 LNHNV and CDR2 YYDKDF (reference sequence). V lost 1 base and J lost 9, with 13 bases in between. Here the CDR3 reads CATSRVQGRTQYF. CDR3 DNA: TGTGCCACCAGCAGAGTACAGGGACGGACGCAGTACTTC.

V gene TRBV19 combines with J gene TRBJ1-5; no clear D. V lost 3 bases to trimming and J lost 3 bases, with 9 bases between them. The CDR3 length is 14 residues. In germline, CDR1 is LNHDA, CDR2 SQIVND (reference sequence). CDR3 protein: CASSIGGYNQPQHF. CDR3 nucleotide sequence: TGTGCCAGTAGTATTGGAGGGTACAATCAGCCCCAGCATTTT.

The DNA for the CDR3 is TGTGCCAGCAGTGAACACAGGGGATTTGATGAAGCTTTCTTT. Residues: CASSEHRGFDEAFF. The chain couples TRBV6-1 to TRBJ1-1, with 7 bases aligning to TRBD1. With 2 bases clipped from V and 7 bases from J, the junction kept 7 bases outside the gene matches. Germline CDR1 and CDR2: MNHNS and SASEGT. The CDR3 length is 14 residues.

V usage is TRBV9 and J usage is TRBJ2-5, with 8 bases that match TRBD2. The V gene end was trimmed by 3 bases and the J gene end by 5 bases; junction bases not matched to a gene: 12. This CDR3 is 16 amino acids long. Germline CDR1 is SGDLS and CDR2 is YYNGEE. The CDR3 protein is CASSELGGGLGETQYF. DNA of the CDR3: TGTGCCAGCAGCGAGCTGGGGGGGGGACTAGGGGAGACCCAGTACTTC. Based on the CDR3 plus reference TRBV9 and TRBJ2-5, the full variable domain is DSGVTQTPKHLITATGQRVTLRCSPRSGDLSVYWYQQSLDQGLQFLIQYYNGEERAKGNILERFSAQQFPDLHSELNLSSLELGDSALYFCASSELGGGLGETQYFGPGTRLLVL.